A selection of T cell receptor beta chains follows, all from one sample in a study of blood T cell repertoires in COVID-19. The assay was immunoSEQ multiplex PCR, and TCRdb's table has in-frame clones only and misses some. The table has about 180,000 clones, approximately 85% seen once. Sequences were obtained from peripheral blood. Receptors were obtained from a woman of 80 years or more with acute or convalescent COVID-19. Both conserved end residues are part of each CDR3. A D gene is named only where the DNA matches it firmly. Not every row has a clone size; where given, it reads once, few, many or a size class.

V gene	clone size	D gene	J gene	CDR3 length	CDR3 DNA	CDR3 protein
TRBV10-3	NA	NA	TRBJ2-7	12	TGTGCCATCAGAGGGGTGGACTACGAGCAGTACTTC	CAIRGVDYEQYF
TRBV3-1/TRBV3-2	NA	TRBD1	TRBJ1-2	16	TGTGCCAGCAGCCAAGATCTGGGCAGGGGGCAGAATGGCTACACCTTC	CASSQDLGRGQNGYTF
TRBV7-8	NA	NA	TRBJ1-1	11	TGTGCCAGCAGCCACGGGGGTGAAGCTTTCTTT	CASSHGGEAFF
TRBV12-3/TRBV12-4	NA	NA	TRBJ1-1	13	TGTGCCAGCAGTTTAATGGCGAACACTGAAGCTTTCTTT	CASSLMANTEAFF
TRBV6-5	once	TRBD2	TRBJ2-7	14	TGTGCCAGCAGTTCCACGGTACTAGCGTACGAGCAGTACTTC	CASSSTVLAYEQYF
TRBV6-5	NA	NA	TRBJ2-4	16	TGTGCCAGCAGTTACAGCCTACAGCTCGCCAAAAACATTCAGTACTTC	CASSYSLQLAKNIQYF
TRBV9	NA	TRBD1	TRBJ2-7	14	TGTGCCAGCAGCGTAGGACAGGGGGCCTACGAGCAGTACTTC	CASSVGQGAYEQYF
TRBV5-5	NA	TRBD1	TRBJ2-5	14	TGTGCCAGCAGCCGGGACAGGGGGAAAGAGACCCAGTACTTC	CASSRDRGKETQYF
TRBV7-9	NA	NA	TRBJ1-6	16	TGTGCCAGCAGTTCACAACCCGGGGTGGGAAATTCACCCCTCCACTTT	CASSSQPGVGNSPLHF
TRBV5-6	NA	TRBD1	TRBJ2-1	16	TGTGCCAGCAGCTTGCTCGGACAGGAGGTTGGCAATGAGCAGTTCTTC	CASSLLGQEVGNEQFF
TRBV7-2	NA	TRBD2	TRBJ2-1	16	TGTGCCAGCACCTGGGGACTAGCGGGAGTTAGCGATGAGCAGTTCTTC	CASTWGLAGVSDEQFF
TRBV7-2	NA	NA	TRBJ1-1	15	TGTGCCAGCAGCTTAGCCGCAGGGGCGAACTCTGAAGCTTTCTTT	CASSLAAGANSEAFF
TRBV9	NA	TRBD2	TRBJ2-1	15	TGTGCCAGCAGCGCCCTAGCGGGGGCGGGGAATGAGCAGTTCTTC	CASSALAGAGNEQFF
TRBV9	NA	TRBD2	TRBJ2-5	16	TGTGCCAGCAGCGCCCTAAGCGGGGGGGCCCGAGAGACCCAGTACTTC	CASSALSGGARETQYF
TRBV10-1	NA	NA	TRBJ2-4	16	TGCGCCAGCAGTCCGTTAAACCGGGTGACGGCAGACATTCAGTACTTC	CASSPLNRVTADIQYF